The subject of this entry is one TCR beta chain. Its matching antigen is unknown. Here immunoSEQ multiplex PCR was the method, and the copy in TCRdb shows in-frame clones only, minus some. The repertoire holds some 88,000 clones, with 90% to 95% as singletons. This sample was included in a study of T cell responses to AZD1222 COVID-19 vaccine. Findings and limits, study-wide: Without day 14 samples, only post-peak T cell repertoires were studied.

There are 14 residues in the CDR3. Per germline, CDR1 KGHSH and CDR2 LQKENI. Trimming cost V 3 bases and J 1 base, with 9 bases left between them. V usage is TRBV18 and J usage is TRBJ1-1; D uncertain. The sequence derives from an adult in good health. The specimen comprised peripheral blood, sampled on day 0 of AZD1222 vaccination. The CDR3 DNA reads as TGTGCCAGCTCACCGGACGGAGGGAACACTGAAGCTTTCTTT. Translation gives CASSPDGGNTEAFF.